This TCR beta chain was sequenced during a study of T cells in Graves' hyperthyroidism and ophthalmopathy. General observations from the study: Most thyroid-expanded clonotypes above 0.001 were also found in blood. The model identified upcoming ophthalmopathy a median approximately six months ahead of onset.

This clonotype was seen ten or more times. Its antigen is not known. Amplification yielded TCR beta CDR3 regions, with RNA transcripts as the source. Carried out on the TCR CDR3, a first-round RT-PCR used the HTBI primer set. TCRdb re-called the multiplex PCR reads with MiXCR, one entry per CDR3 protein. The sample holds about 570,000 distinct CDR3 sequences, 35% to 55% seen once. The CDR3 length is 15 residues. Trimming shortened V by 4 bases and J by 3 bases, and 15 bases separated the two germline ends. Per germline, CDR1 ENHRY and CDR2 SYGVKD. The sequenced sample consisted of peripheral blood or thyroid tissue (not recorded which). The chain is built from TRBV10-3 and TRBJ1-1; D is unclear. This receptor was obtained from an adult woman with Graves' disease, either hyperthyroidism or ophthalmopathy (not recorded which). CDR3 sequence (DNA): TGTGCCATCAGTGCTCTAAACCGGGATCACACTGAAGCTTTCTTT. This gives the protein CAISALNRDHTEAFF.